Listed below are T cell receptor beta chains from one sample, sequenced in a study of blood T cells in healthy people across ages. Via MiXCR, TCRdb re-called the 5' RACE reads, giving one row per CDR3 protein. The sample yields some 850,000 distinct CDR3 sequences, 20% to 30% seen once. These data were also reused for a study on T cells of mothers and their children.

Sequenced input: blood. The receptors come from a boy aged 10-17 years in good health. Each CDR3 is given with its conserved first and last residue. D genes are given only for firm matches. Clone sizes are given selectively: once, few, many, or a class where the clone is expanded.

j_call clone_size d_call v_call cdr3_nt cdr3_aa
TRBJ2-7 few TRBD1 TRBV20-1 TGCAGTGCTGCACAGGGGTTCAACTCCTACGAGCAGTACTTC CSAAQGFNSYEQYF
TRBJ2-7 - TRBD2 TRBV3-1 TGTGCCAGCAGCCGCGGACTAGTATACGAGCAGTACTTC CASSRGLVYEQYF
TRBJ2-3 - - TRBV20-1 TGCAGTGCTTTCAACGACGGGAATACGCAGTATTTT CSAFNDGNTQYF
TRBJ2-2 - - TRBV4-1 TGCGCCAGCAGCCCCCGGCCTCCTGGGGACACCGGGGAGCTGTTTTTT CASSPRPPGDTGELFF
TRBJ1-5 few - TRBV20-1 TGCAGTGCTATAGTGCGGGGATTTAGCAATCAGCCCCAGCATTTT CSAIVRGFSNQPQHF
TRBJ1-1 - TRBD1 TRBV18 TGTGCCAGCTCACCAACAGGGGCTGCTTTCTTT CASSPTGAAFF
TRBJ1-4 many TRBD1 TRBV12-3/TRBV12-4 TGTGCCAGCAGCCAGTCCGGGACAGGGGGTGAAAAATTGTTTTTT CASSQSGTGGEKLFF
TRBJ1-3 - - TRBV5-1 TGCGCCAGCAGCCCGGAGGGGTCTGGAAACACCATATATTTT CASSPEGSGNTIYF
TRBJ2-1 - TRBD2 TRBV6-1 TGTGCCAGCAGTGATAGCGGGGCTCACAATGAGCAGTTCTTC CASSDSGAHNEQFF
TRBJ1-6 - TRBD1 TRBV9 TGTGCCAGCAGCCCGGGACAGGTTTTCTCCTATAATTCACCCCTCCACTTT CASSPGQVFSYNSPLHF
TRBJ2-6 - - TRBV6-1 TGTGCCAGCAGGCAGGGGATAGGGGCCAACGTCCTGACTTTC CASRQGIGANVLTF
TRBJ2-6 few - TRBV13 TGTGCCAGCAGCCCCCCCCGTGAGGGCGCTGGGGCCAACGTCCTGACTTTC CASSPPREGAGANVLTF
TRBJ2-1 - - TRBV12-3/TRBV12-4 TGTGCCAGCACCGCGTCAGGAAGGCTGACCTACAATGAGCAGTTCTTC CASTASGRLTYNEQFF
TRBJ2-1 few - TRBV2 TGTGCCAGCAGTGCGGGTCCCTCGGTCAATGAGCAGTTCTTC CASSAGPSVNEQFF
TRBJ1-2 few TRBD1 TRBV3-1 TGTGCCAGCAGCCCCCTCCGGGACAGGGGGCAAGATGGCTACACCTTC CASSPLRDRGQDGYTF
TRBJ1-2 few - TRBV5-1 TGCGCCAGCAGCTACACCACAGGGACCTATGGCTACACCTTC CASSYTTGTYGYTF
TRBJ1-2 - - TRBV6-2/TRBV6-3 TGTGCCAGCAGCCAGCTGGCGGCATTCTATGGCTACACCTTC CASSQLAAFYGYTF
TRBJ1-2 - - TRBV7-9 TGTGCCAGCTGGGATGGCAGGGCCTATGGCTACACCTTC CASWDGRAYGYTF
TRBJ2-7 - TRBD2 TRBV6-1 TGTGCCAGCAGTACCGGGACTAACTACGAGCAGTACTTC CASSTGTNYEQYF
TRBJ2-7 - - TRBV2 TGTGCCAGCTCCGAAGGCATCAACGACGAGCAGTACTTC CASSEGINDEQYF
TRBJ2-5 few TRBD1 TRBV7-6 TGTGCCAGCAGCTTAGGCTATATGGGACAGCGAGAGACCCAGTACTTC CASSLGYMGQRETQYF
TRBJ1-4 few TRBD1 TRBV6-1 TGTGCCACCTGGACAGGCGACTCAACTAATGAAAAACTGTTTTTT CATWTGDSTNEKLFF
TRBJ2-6 - - TRBV4-2 TGTGCCAGCAGCCAAGGCAGGGGCTCTGGGGCCAACGTCCTGACTTTC CASSQGRGSGANVLTF
TRBJ2-3 few TRBD2 TRBV20-1 TGCAGTGCTGTAGCGGGGGCCCAATATGGGGATACGCAGTATTTT CSAVAGAQYGDTQYF